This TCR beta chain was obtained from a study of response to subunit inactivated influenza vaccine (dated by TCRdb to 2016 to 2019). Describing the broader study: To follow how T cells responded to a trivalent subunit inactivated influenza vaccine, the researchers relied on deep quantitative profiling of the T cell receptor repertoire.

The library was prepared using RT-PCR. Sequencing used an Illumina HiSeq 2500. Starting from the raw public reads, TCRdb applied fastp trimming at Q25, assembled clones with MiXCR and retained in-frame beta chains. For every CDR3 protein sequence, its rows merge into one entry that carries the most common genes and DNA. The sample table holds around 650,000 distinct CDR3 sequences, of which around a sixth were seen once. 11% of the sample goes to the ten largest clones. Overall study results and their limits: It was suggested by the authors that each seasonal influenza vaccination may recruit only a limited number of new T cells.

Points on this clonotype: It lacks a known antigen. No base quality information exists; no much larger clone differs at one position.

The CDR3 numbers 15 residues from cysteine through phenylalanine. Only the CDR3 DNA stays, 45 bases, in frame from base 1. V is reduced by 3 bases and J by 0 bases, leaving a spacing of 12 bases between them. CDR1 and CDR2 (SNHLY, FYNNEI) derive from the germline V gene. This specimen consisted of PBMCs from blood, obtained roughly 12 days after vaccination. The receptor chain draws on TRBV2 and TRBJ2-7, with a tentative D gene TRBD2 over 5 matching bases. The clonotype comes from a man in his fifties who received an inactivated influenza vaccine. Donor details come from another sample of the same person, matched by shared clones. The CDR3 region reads CASSEDRTYSYEQYF. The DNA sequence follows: TGTGCCAGCAGTGAGGATCGGACTTACTCCTACGAGCAGTACTTC.